This TCR beta chain was sequenced for a study of blood T cell repertoires in COVID-19. This clone appeared many times. The V end lost 4 bases, the J end lost 8 bases, and 15 bases lay between the germline ends. This CDR3 comprises 14 residues. Germline V lookup: CDR1 LNHDA, CDR2 SQIVND (reference sequence). In the study's own analysis: Amplification from reference gene primers served as the basis for estimated nucleated cell counts. Profiled with immunoSEQ multiplex PCR; TCRdb holds only in-frame clones, not every one. Clonal size and the V and J genes are those of that table, whereas D and trimming came from the DNA. The sample gives about 270,000 clones, around nine tenths of which show up once; over 2% is in the top ten.

The chain employs TRBV19 and TRBJ2-1; no firm D call. The source is a woman aged 18-35 years who had recovered from COVID-19. Sequencing was carried out using PBMCs or T cells enriched from blood (not recorded which). The CDR3 loop is CASSTLASADEQFF. CDR3 DNA sequence: TGTGCCAGTAGTACGTTAGCAAGTGCTGATGAGCAGTTCTTC.